The rows below give T cell receptor beta chains drawn from one sample of a study of T cells in tuberculosis. Using immunoSEQ multiplex PCR, the repertoire was profiled, and TCRdb retains in-frame clones only, with some absent. The profile shows some 28,000 clones, 85% to 90% of them singletons. The sequenced material came from PBMCs. The receptors shown here come from a donor aged 10-29 years with latent tuberculosis or without tuberculosis infection. Each CDR3 is given with its conserved first and last residue. D genes are given only for firm matches. Where a row states a size, it is once, few, many or the class of an expanded clone; other rows omit it.

clone_size	v_call	d_call	j_call	cdr3_nt	cdr3_aa
.	TRBV19	TRBD2	TRBJ2-1	TGTGCCAGTAGTATTTCGGCGGGGGGGCTCGCAAATGAGCAGTTCTTC	CASSISAGGLANEQFF
.	TRBV19	.	TRBJ1-5	TGTGCCAGTACACTGAGAATGGGCAATCAGCCCCAGCATTTT	CASTLRMGNQPQHF
.	TRBV5-5	.	TRBJ2-2	TGTGCCAGCAGCCGACGAGCGGCCGGGGAGCTGTTTTTT	CASSRRAAGELFF
.	TRBV7-2	.	TRBJ1-6	TGTGCCAGCAGCTTAGCTCGGCCCCCCGGGTATTCACCCCTCCACTTT	CASSLARPPGYSPLHF
.	TRBV6-1	TRBD1	TRBJ1-2	TGTGCCAGCAGACAGGGGGTGCCTGGCTACACCTTC	CASRQGVPGYTF
.	TRBV14	.	TRBJ2-7	TGTGCCAGCAGCCTCTTCCGAGAGTCCGACGAGCAGTACTTC	CASSLFRESDEQYF
.	TRBV15	.	TRBJ1-6	TGTGCCACCAGCAGTGACGGGGGGGGGAGACCTTATAATTCACCCCTCCACTTT	CATSSDGGGRPYNSPLHF
.	TRBV5-1	TRBD1	TRBJ1-2	TGCGCCAGCAGCTTTGCTATTGGGCAGGGGGCAAATGGCTACACCTTC	CASSFAIGQGANGYTF
.	TRBV27	TRBD1	TRBJ2-3	TGTGCCAACCCTTACCCGGGACAGACACTAATTACTAGCACAGATACGCAGTATTTT	CANPYPGQTLITSTDTQYF
.	TRBV6-5	.	TRBJ2-7	TGTGCCAGCAGTTACGGTAGTACTCACTACGAGCAGTACTTC	CASSYGSTHYEQYF
.	TRBV14	TRBD1	TRBJ1-3	TGTGCCAGCAGCCAAACAGGGGGTTCGGTCGCGGCCATATATTTT	CASSQTGGSVAAIYF
.	TRBV10-2	.	TRBJ1-6	TGCGCCAGCAGCCGGGGGGATTCACCCCTCCACTTT	CASSRGDSPLHF
.	TRBV7-9	.	TRBJ1-1	TGTGCCAGCAGCTTGAATGGCCAGAACACTGAAGCTTTCTTT	CASSLNGQNTEAFF
.	TRBV19	.	TRBJ2-2	TGTGCCAGTACCCTCGGGCGGGGGAACACCGGGGAGCTGTTTTTT	CASTLGRGNTGELFF
.	TRBV6-5	.	TRBJ1-2	TGTGCCAGCAGCAGGGGATACTATGGCTACACCTTC	CASSRGYYGYTF
.	TRBV9	.	TRBJ2-7	TGTGCCAGCAGCGTAGAGTACGGGGTCTCCTACGAGCAGTACTTC	CASSVEYGVSYEQYF
.	TRBV5-8	.	TRBJ1-1	TGTGCCAGCAGCTTTCGGGGTTCTGGCACTGAAGCTTTCTTT	CASSFRGSGTEAFF
.	TRBV9	.	TRBJ2-1	TGTGCCATCTCCCTCCCTCTTAATGAGCAGTTCTTC	CAISLPLNEQFF
.	TRBV4-1	TRBD2	TRBJ2-7	TGCGCCAGCAGCCGCAGACTAGCGGGGGTTCCCGAGCAGTACTTC	CASSRRLAGVPEQYF
once	TRBV18	.	TRBJ1-4	TGTGCCAGCTCACCGGCGGATCGAGATGAAAAACTGTTTTTT	CASSPADRDEKLFF
.	TRBV20-1	.	TRBJ2-5	TGCAGTGCACTAGCCCGGGAGACCCAGTACTTC	CSALARETQYF
once	TRBV9	TRBD1	TRBJ1-4	TGTGCCAGCGGCTTGGGGGACAGGTCAACTAATGAAAAACTGTTTTTT	CASGLGDRSTNEKLFF
.	TRBV15	.	TRBJ1-5	TGTGCCACCAGCAGAGCCGCGGGACGGAGGATTCTGCCCCAGCATTTT	CATSRAAGRRILPQHF
.	TRBV5-3	.	TRBJ1-5	TGTGCCAGAACACCATCACAGGCCCCGCCTGAGCAGCCCCAGCATTTT	CARTPSQAPPEQPQHF
.	TRBV10-1	TRBD1	TRBJ1-1	TGCGCCAGATTAGGACAGGGGGAGAGGGGCACTGAAGCTTTCTTT	CARLGQGERGTEAFF
.	TRBV19	.	TRBJ2-6	TGTGCCAGTAATCAGAACTCTGGGGCCAACGTCCTGACTTTC	CASNQNSGANVLTF
.	TRBV2	.	TRBJ2-5	TGTGCCAGCATAGGGTTCCCAGGGGAGACCCAGTACTTC	CASIGFPGETQYF
.	TRBV5-1	.	TRBJ2-3	TGCGCCAGCAGCTTGGTCAGGACAGCCACAGATACGCAGTATTTT	CASSLVRTATDTQYF
.	TRBV25-1	TRBD1	TRBJ1-2	TGTGCCAGCAGTGATAATCTTTCGGCAGGGGGCTATGGCTACACCTTC	CASSDNLSAGGYGYTF
.	TRBV29-1	TRBD2	TRBJ2-3	TGCAGCGCTCGGGGGGAGGCAGATACGCAGTATTTT	CSARGEADTQYF
once	TRBV28	.	TRBJ1-1	TGTGCCAGCAGCCCCCTCGGAGGCACTGAAGCTTTCTTT	CASSPLGGTEAFF
.	TRBV6-5	TRBD1	TRBJ2-4	TGTGCCAGCAGTTACCCCGACAGGGTTGGCAAAAACATTCAGTACTTC	CASSYPDRVGKNIQYF
.	TRBV5-1	TRBD2	TRBJ2-3	TGCGCCAGCAGCTACCAGCGGGGGGGCCCCGATACGCAGTATTTT	CASSYQRGGPDTQYF
.	TRBV4-2	.	TRBJ1-6	TGTGCCAGCAGCCAAGAAATTGGGGGAGGAGAACACCGATTCTCTTCACCCCTCCACTTT	CASSQEIGGGEHRFSSPLHF